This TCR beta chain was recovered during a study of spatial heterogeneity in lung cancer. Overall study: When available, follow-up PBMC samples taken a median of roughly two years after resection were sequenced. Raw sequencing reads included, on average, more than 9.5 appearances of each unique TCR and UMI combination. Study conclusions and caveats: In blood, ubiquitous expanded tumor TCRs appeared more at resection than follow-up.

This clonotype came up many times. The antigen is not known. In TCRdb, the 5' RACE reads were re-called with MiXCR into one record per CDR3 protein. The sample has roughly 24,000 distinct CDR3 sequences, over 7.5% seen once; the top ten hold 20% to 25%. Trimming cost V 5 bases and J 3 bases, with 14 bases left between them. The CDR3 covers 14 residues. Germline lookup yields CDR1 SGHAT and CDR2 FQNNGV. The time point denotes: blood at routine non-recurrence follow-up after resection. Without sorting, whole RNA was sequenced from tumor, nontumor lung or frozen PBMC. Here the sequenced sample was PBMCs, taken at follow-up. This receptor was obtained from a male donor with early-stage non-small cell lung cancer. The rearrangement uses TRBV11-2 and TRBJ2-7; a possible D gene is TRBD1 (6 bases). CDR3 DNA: TGTGCCAGCAGCCCAGGGGCGGATTACTACGAGCAGTACTTC. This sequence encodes CASSPGADYYEQYF.